The source of this T cell receptor (beta chain) is a study of shared clonotypes between healthy human individuals. Study results and limitations: Investigators collected only blood, and repertoires in tissues likely differ.

Germline CDR1 SGHRS, CDR2 YFSETQ. The CDR3 length is 15 residues. Trimming at V came to 1 base and at J to 5 bases, leaving 4 bases not matched to a gene. Each sorted subset replicate got 200 ng genomic DNA, 25,000 to 35,000 genomes. TCRdb's table, derived via immunoSEQ multiplex PCR, lists solely in-frame clones and lacks some. This sample yields fewer than 3 million clones, of which under 95% are seen a single time; 0.3% to 0.45% belongs to the top ten. With respect to this clone: What it recognizes is unknown.

The clonotype was recovered from a man aged 18 to 30 in good health. Some clones in this sample may be carry-over from other donors' samples. The chain couples TRBV5-1 to TRBJ1-3; 9 nucleotides agree with TRBD1. The material sequenced was naive CD4+ T cells from PBMCs. Described subset: CD45RA+ positively selected. CDR3 coding DNA: TGCGCCAGCAGCTTGTCGGGACAGGGAAGAAACACCATATATTTT. Translated: CASSLSGQGRNTIYF.